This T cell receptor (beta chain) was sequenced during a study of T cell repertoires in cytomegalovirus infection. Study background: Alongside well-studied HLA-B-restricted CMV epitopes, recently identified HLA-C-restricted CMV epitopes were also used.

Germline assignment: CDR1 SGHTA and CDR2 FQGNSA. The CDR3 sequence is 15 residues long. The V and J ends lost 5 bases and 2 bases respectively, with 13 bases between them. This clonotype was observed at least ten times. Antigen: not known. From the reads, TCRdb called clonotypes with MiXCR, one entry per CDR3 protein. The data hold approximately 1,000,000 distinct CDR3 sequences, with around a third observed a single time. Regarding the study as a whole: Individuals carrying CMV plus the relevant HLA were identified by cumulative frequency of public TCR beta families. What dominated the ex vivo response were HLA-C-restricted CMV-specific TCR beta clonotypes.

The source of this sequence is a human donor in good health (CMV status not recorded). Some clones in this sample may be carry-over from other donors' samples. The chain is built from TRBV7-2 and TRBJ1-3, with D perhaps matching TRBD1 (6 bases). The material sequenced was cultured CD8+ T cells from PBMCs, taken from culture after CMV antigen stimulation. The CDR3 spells CASSNGGGPGNTIYF. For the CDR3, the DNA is TGTGCCAGCAGCAATGGCGGGGGGCCTGGAAACACCATATATTTT.